Listed here are 25 T cell receptor beta chains from one sample, sequenced in a study of T-cell memory formation after mild COVID-19. MiXCR was run by TCRdb on the 5' RACE reads, yielding one entry per CDR3 protein. The sample holds about 130,000 distinct CDR3 sequences, around 15% seen once. Source material: PBMCs or a T cell subset sorted from them (not recorded which). The receptors were sampled from a man between 18 and 35 years old who had mild COVID-19 (a few samples of this study predate the infection). Cell type and time point are not known.

This clonotype came up a few times. The rearrangement links TRBV12-3 or TRBV12-4 to TRBJ1-1, with D tentatively TRBD1 (5 bases). Trimming pared 2 bases from V and 5 bases from J, leaving 12 bases between. CDR3 length: 14 amino acids. The CDR3 reads CASSLSRVETEAFF. The CDR3 coding sequence is TGTGCCAGCAGTTTAAGCAGGGTCGAAACTGAAGCTTTCTTT.

V gene TRBV20-1 combines with J gene TRBJ2-7, with TRBD1 matching 11 bases. The CDR3 totals 14 residues. The germline CDR1 and CDR2 sequences are DFQATT and SNEGSKA (reference sequence). The junction had 6 bases not matched to a gene; V was cut back by 6 bases and J by 2 bases. For the CDR3, the DNA is TGCAGTGCGGGCGGGGACAGGGGGACCTACGAGCAGTACTTC. It yields the protein CSAGGDRGTYEQYF.

This rearrangement joins TRBV27 to TRBJ2-3; D uncertain. With 4 bases removed from V and 3 bases from J, the gap between germline ends came to 11 bases. The CDR3 runs to 14 residues. Germline V gene data show CDR1 as MNHEY and CDR2 as SMNVEV (reference sequence). CDR3 amino acids: CASSSTRLTDTQYF. The CDR3 region has the DNA TGTGCCAGCAGTTCTACCCGACTTACAGATACGCAGTATTTT.

The chain is built from TRBV4-3 and TRBJ2-2, with 12 bases lining up with TRBD2. The CDR3 has 19 amino acids. Germline loops: CDR1 LGHNA, CDR2 YSLEER. V lost 3 bases, J lost 3 bases, and 11 bases stayed unmatched. DNA of the CDR3: TGCGCCAGCAGCCACCAATTACTAGCGGGGGGAACATACACCGGGGAGCTGTTTTTT. Translated: CASSHQLLAGGTYTGELFF.

The CDR3 nucleotides read TGTGCCAGCAGTTATTCACCGGGTGAGCCTGCAACTAATGAAAAACTGTTTTTT. Translating it yields CASSYSPGEPATNEKLFF. The V gene is TRBV6-2 or TRBV6-3, the J gene TRBJ1-4, with unresolved D. CDR1 and CDR2 (germline): MNHEY, SVGEGT. This CDR3 is built from 18 residues. Between the trimmed V and J ends, which lost 3 bases and 0 bases, there was a span of 17 bases.

The chain has TRBV6-6 and TRBJ2-7; D may be TRBD2 (6 bases). CDR3 length: 14 amino acids. Per germline, CDR1 MNHNY and CDR2 SVGAGI (reference sequence). Trimming left V 0 bases short and J 3 bases short, with 9 bases between. The chain's CDR3 is CASSYSQTSYEQYV. CDR3 nucleotides: TGTGCCAGCAGTTACTCCCAGACTAGCTACGAGCAGTACGTC.

This sequence joins TRBV6-5 and TRBJ1-4, with TRBD1 matching over 8 bases. CDR1 is MNHEY and CDR2 is SVGAGI in the germline V gene. Trimming at V came to 6 bases and at J to 7 bases, leaving 4 bases not matched to a gene. CDR3 length: 13 residues. CDR3 coding DNA: TGTGCCAGCAGAGGACAGGGAGGTGAAAAACTGTTTTTT. Translation gives CASRGQGGEKLFF.

This clonotype was recorded a few times. The J gene is TRBJ1-1, the V gene TRBV5-1; no definite D call. V lost 6 bases, J lost 1 base, and 16 bases lay in between. This CDR3 has 15 residues. Germline-derived CDR1 and CDR2 are SGHRS and YFSETQ. The CDR3 DNA follows: TGCGCCAGCACCTCAAGAGGGATAGCGAACACTGAAGCTTTCTTT. Translation gives CASTSRGIANTEAFF.

V gene TRBV10-3 combines with J gene TRBJ1-6; possible D gene TRBD1, 5 bases. With 5 bases removed from V and 3 bases from J, the gap between germline ends came to 11 bases. The CDR3 has 15 amino acids. Germline V gene data show CDR1 as ENHRY and CDR2 as SYGVKD. The CDR3 loop is CAISPTDNYNSPLHF. DNA for the CDR3: TGTGCCATCAGTCCGACAGATAACTATAATTCACCCCTCCACTTT.

This chain connects TRBV4-1 to TRBJ2-2; D remains ambiguous. The germline gives CDR1 MGHRA, CDR2 YSYEKL. The CDR3 loop spans 15 amino acids. V lost 0 bases and J 3 bases, leaving 8 bases between the germline ends. The CDR3 DNA is TGCGCCAGCAGCCAAGATTCTGTGGACACCGGGGAGCTGTTTTTT. Amino acids: CASSQDSVDTGELFF.

This chain uses TRBV5-1 with TRBJ2-5; D is uncertain. Looked up from germline, CDR1 is SGHRS and CDR2 is YFSETQ. This CDR3 is 13 amino acids long. The V end lost 5 bases, the J end lost 3 bases, and 11 bases lay between the germline ends. The CDR3 DNA sequence: TGCGCCAGCAGTTCTGACGGAAAAGAGACCCAGTACTTC. It encodes CASSSDGKETQYF.

The chain joins TRBV27 to TRBJ2-5; D is unresolved. The V gene lost 3 bases and the J gene lost 5 bases, with 13 bases spanning the gap. Germline V gene lookup returns CDR1 MNHEY and CDR2 SMNVEV (reference sequence). This CDR3 has 14 residues. CDR3 DNA sequence: TGTGCCAGCAGTTTGAGGCGATTTGGGGAGACCCAGTACTTC. This sequence encodes CASSLRRFGETQYF.

This clonotype was seen repeatedly, ten times or more. The chain is built from TRBV20-1 and TRBJ1-3, with TRBD1 matching 8 bases. Germline CDR1 and CDR2: DFQATT and SNEGSKA (reference sequence). V lost 3 bases, J lost 3 bases, and 13 bases stayed unmatched. There are 17 residues in the CDR3. Here the CDR3 DNA reads TGCAGTGCTAGTCCCGGCGGCATACAGGGGGGTGGAAACACCATATATTTT. Protein sequence: CSASPGGIQGGGNTIYF.

This chain connects TRBV25-1 to TRBJ2-7, with TRBD2 identical over 8 bases. Germline-derived CDR1 and CDR2 are MGHDK and SYGVNS. V dropped 6 bases and J dropped 5; count of bases not matched to a gene: 9. The CDR3 sequence is 14 residues long. The DNA of the CDR3 is TGTGCCAGCAGGCCGCTAGGACTAGCTAACGAGCAGTACGTC. Residues: CASRPLGLANEQYV.

There are a few counts of this clonotype. The V call is TRBV5-4, the J call TRBJ2-5, with 12 bases identical to TRBD2. The CDR3 is made up of 15 amino acids. The trim removed 3 bases at V and 6 bases at J, leaving 6 bases unmatched. CDR1 is SGHNT and CDR2 is YYREEE in the germline V gene (reference sequence). For the CDR3, the DNA is TGTGCCAGCAGCTCGCTAGCGGGGGGGTACAAGACCCAGTACTTC. Amino acid sequence: CASSSLAGGYKTQYF.

This chain joins TRBV4-1 and TRBJ2-5, with TRBD2 matching 7 bases. J lost 12 bases, V lost 1 base, and 11 bases had no gene match. Germline CDR1 is MGHRA and CDR2 is YSYEKL. This CDR3 contains 14 residues. CDR3 amino acids: CASSQVPAGSPEYF. The DNA of the CDR3 is TGCGCCAGCAGCCAAGTTCCAGCGGGGAGTCCGGAGTACTTC.

There are a few counts of this clonotype. V gene TRBV11-2 combines with J gene TRBJ2-7, with D maybe TRBD1 (6 bases). Between the trimmed V and J ends, which lost 3 bases and 0 bases, there was a span of 9 bases. CDR3 length: 14 amino acids. CDR1 is SGHAT, CDR2 FQNNGV, per germline. The CDR3 reads CASSLDRSSYEQYV. The CDR3 nucleotides are TGTGCCAGCAGCTTGGACAGAAGCTCCTACGAGCAGTACGTC.

This clonotype was counted between two and nine times. V is TRBV6-2 or TRBV6-3 and J is TRBJ2-4; 11 positions match TRBD2. This CDR3 has 15 amino acids. Germline-derived CDR1 and CDR2 are MNHEY and SVGEGT. With 10 bases clipped from V and 5 bases from J, the junction kept 10 bases outside the gene matches. The CDR3 nucleotides read TGTGCCACCAATAGCGGGGGGGCCTCCGAAAACATTCAGTACTTC. Translation gives CATNSGGASENIQYF.

The chain links TRBV20-1 to TRBJ2-3; D not certain. Per the germline V gene, CDR1 is DFQATT and CDR2 is SNEGSKA (reference sequence). This CDR3 has 14 amino acids. Trimming shortened V by 2 bases and J by 6 bases, and 15 bases separated the two germline ends. CDR3 residues: CSARPPALPDTQYF. The CDR3, as DNA: TGCAGTGCTAGACCCCCTGCCCTCCCGGATACGCAGTATTTT.

The rearrangement uses TRBV7-2 and TRBJ2-5, with 9 bases matching TRBD2. The trim removed 4 bases at V and 0 bases at J, leaving 6 bases unmatched. This CDR3 has 16 residues. Germline CDR1 SGHTA, CDR2 FQGNSA. The CDR3 DNA reads as TGTGCCAGCAGCTATCTAGCGGGGCTCTACCAAGAGACCCAGTACTTC. Translation: CASSYLAGLYQETQYF.

This clonotype came up a few times. The chain has TRBV5-1 and TRBJ1-5; D gene ambiguous. V was pared by 2 bases and J by 4 bases, with 10 bases between. The CDR3 loop spans 14 amino acids. Germline V gene data show CDR1 as SGHRS and CDR2 as YFSETQ. CDR3 residues: CASSFGVENQPQHF. The CDR3 DNA reads TGCGCCAGCAGCTTCGGGGTAGAAAATCAGCCCCAGCATTTT.

This clonotype showed up just a few times. No DNA is shown, since the ends of the CDR3 on it are uncertain; the CDR3 is the one TCRdb lists. The J gene is TRBJ1-2, the V gene TRBV4-3. Germline V gives CDR1 LGHNA, CDR2 YSLEER. The CDR3 contains 15 residues when both ends are counted. The CDR3 protein is CASSQVLSDVYGYTF.

This clonotype was found a few times. The rearrangement joins TRBV6-5 to TRBJ2-7; D is perhaps TRBD1 or TRBD2 (5 bases each). V lost 6 bases to trimming and J lost 3 bases, with 15 bases between them. Germline values: CDR1 MNHEY, CDR2 SVGAGI. The CDR3 consists of 14 residues. In DNA form, the CDR3 reads TGTGCCAGCAGAGAGACAGAGGACTTCTACGAGCAGTACGTC. Translation: CASRETEDFYEQYV.

This clonotype was recorded a few times. This chain uses TRBV5-5 with TRBJ2-5, with a possible D match to TRBD1 (5 bases). Germline CDR1 is SGHKS and CDR2 is YYEKEE (reference sequence). The V gene lost 1 base and the J gene lost 2 bases, with 9 bases spanning the gap. This CDR3 has 14 amino acids. CDR3 nucleotide sequence: TGTGCCAGCAGCTTGACGACAGTTCAAGAGACCCAGTACTTC. As protein: CASSLTTVQETQYF.

The rearrangement uses TRBV5-1 and TRBJ2-7; D might be TRBD1 or TRBD2, each matching 5 bases. This CDR3 is built from 15 residues. V lost 4 bases, J lost 1 base, and 15 bases lay in between. Germline V gene data show CDR1 as SGHRS and CDR2 as YFSETQ. The CDR3 coding sequence is TGCGCCAGCAGCGAGAACCCGGGACGATCCTACGAGCAGTACGTC. It is translated as CASSENPGRSYEQYV.